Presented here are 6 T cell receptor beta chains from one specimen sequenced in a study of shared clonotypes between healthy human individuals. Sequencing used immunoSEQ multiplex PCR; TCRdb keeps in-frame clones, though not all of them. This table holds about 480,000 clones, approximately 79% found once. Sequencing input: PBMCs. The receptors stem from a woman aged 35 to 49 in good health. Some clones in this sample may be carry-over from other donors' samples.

CDR3 amino acids: CASSVRDGISTGELFF. In DNA form, the CDR3 reads TGTGCCAGCAGCGTCCGGGACGGAATATCGACCGGGGAGCTGTTTTTT. The chain carries TRBV9 and TRBJ2-2, with D perhaps TRBD1 or TRBD2 (5 bases each). Germline CDR1 SGDLS, CDR2 YYNGEE. The CDR3 spans 16 residues. V lost 2 bases and J lost 5, with 16 bases in between.

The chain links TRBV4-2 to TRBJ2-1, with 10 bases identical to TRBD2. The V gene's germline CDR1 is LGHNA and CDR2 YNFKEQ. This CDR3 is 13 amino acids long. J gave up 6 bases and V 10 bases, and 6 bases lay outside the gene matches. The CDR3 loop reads CATEREGLNEQFF. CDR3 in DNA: TGTGCCACCGAGCGGGAGGGCCTCAATGAGCAGTTCTTC.

CDR3 loop: CASRKGRRYSNQPQHF. CDR3 coding DNA: TGTGCCAGCCGGAAGGGGCGACGATATAGCAATCAGCCCCAGCATTTT. The chain recombines TRBV28 with TRBJ1-5; D is perhaps TRBD1 (5 bases). Germline CDR1 MDHEN, CDR2 SYDVKM. V was shortened by 8 bases and J by 0 bases, with 17 bases between the two germline ends. The CDR3 length is 16 residues.

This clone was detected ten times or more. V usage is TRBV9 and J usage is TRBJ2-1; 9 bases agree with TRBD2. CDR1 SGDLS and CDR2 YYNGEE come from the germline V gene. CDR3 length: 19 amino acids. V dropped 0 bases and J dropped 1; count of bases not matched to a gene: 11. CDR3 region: CASSVGWGASGKSYNEQFF. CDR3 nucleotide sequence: TGTGCCAGCAGCGTAGGCTGGGGGGCTAGCGGGAAATCCTACAATGAGCAGTTCTTC. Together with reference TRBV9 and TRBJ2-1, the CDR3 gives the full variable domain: DSGVTQTPKHLITATGQRVTLRCSPRSGDLSVYWYQQSLDQGLQFLIQYYNGEERAKGNILERFSAQQFPDLHSELNLSSLELGDSALYFCASSVGWGASGKSYNEQFFGPGTRLTVL.

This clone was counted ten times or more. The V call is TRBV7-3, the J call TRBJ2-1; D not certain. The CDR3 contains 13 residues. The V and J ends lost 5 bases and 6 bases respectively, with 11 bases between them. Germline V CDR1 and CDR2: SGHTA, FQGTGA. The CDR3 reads CASSLGLGNEQFF. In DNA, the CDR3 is TGTGCCAGCAGCCTAGGTCTGGGCAATGAGCAGTTCTTC. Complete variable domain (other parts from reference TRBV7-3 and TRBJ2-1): GAGVSQTPSNKVTEKGKYVELRCDPISGHTALYWYRQSLGQGPEFLIYFQGTGAADDSGLPNDRFFAVRPEGSVSTLKIQRTERGDSAVYLCASSLGLGNEQFFGPGTRLTVL.

The CDR3 protein is CASSFPGQGREKLFF. The CDR3 DNA reads TGTGCCAGCAGCTTCCCGGGACAGGGCCGAGAAAAACTGTTTTTT. The chain links TRBV5-4 to TRBJ1-4; 9 bases line up with TRBD1. Germline CDR1 SGHNT, CDR2 YYREEE (reference sequence). The ends lost 2 bases at V and 8 bases at J; junction bases unmatched: 7. CDR3 size: 15 residues.